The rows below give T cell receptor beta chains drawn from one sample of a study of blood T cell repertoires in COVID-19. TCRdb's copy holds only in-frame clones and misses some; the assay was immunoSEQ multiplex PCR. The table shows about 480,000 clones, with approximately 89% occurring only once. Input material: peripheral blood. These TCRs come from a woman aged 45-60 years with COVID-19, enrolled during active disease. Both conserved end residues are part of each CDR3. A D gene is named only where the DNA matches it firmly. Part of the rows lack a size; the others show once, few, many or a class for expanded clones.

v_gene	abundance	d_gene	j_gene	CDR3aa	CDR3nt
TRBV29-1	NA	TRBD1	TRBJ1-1	CSVGDRENTEAFF	TGCAGCGTTGGTGACAGGGAGAACACTGAAGCTTTCTTT
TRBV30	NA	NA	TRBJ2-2	CAWSFMRTGELFF	TGTGCCTGGAGTTTTATGAGAACCGGGGAGCTGTTTTTT
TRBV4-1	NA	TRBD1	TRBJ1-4	CASSRADPRGHREKLFF	TGCGCCAGCAGCCGCGCAGATCCCAGGGGGCATCGTGAAAAACTGTTTTTT
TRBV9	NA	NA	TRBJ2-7	CASSLGTGPSYEQYF	TGTGCCAGCAGCTTGGGGACTGGGCCCTCCTACGAGCAGTACTTC
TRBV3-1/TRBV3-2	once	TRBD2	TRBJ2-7	CASSQDRGVEQYF	TGTGCCAGCAGCCAAGATCGGGGGGTCGAGCAGTACTTC
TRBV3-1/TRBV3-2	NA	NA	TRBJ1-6	CASSFMRDLNSPLHF	TGTGCCAGCAGCTTCATGCGGGATTTAAATTCACCCCTCCACTTT
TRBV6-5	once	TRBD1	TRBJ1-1	CASSRAPGQGGAFF	TGTGCCAGCAGTCGGGCCCCTGGACAGGGGGGAGCTTTCTTT
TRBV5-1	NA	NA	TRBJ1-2	CASSLAGSDGYTF	TGCGCCAGCAGCTTGGCGGGTTCTGATGGCTACACCTTC
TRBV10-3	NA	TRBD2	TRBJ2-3	CAISEGLAGVISTDTQYF	TGTGCCATCAGTGAAGGACTAGCGGGGGTGATTAGCACAGATACGCAGTATTTT
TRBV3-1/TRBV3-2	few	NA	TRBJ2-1	CASSQRGARGNEQFF	TGTGCCAGCAGCCAACGGGGGGCGAGAGGAAATGAGCAGTTCTTC
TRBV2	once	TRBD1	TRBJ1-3	CASSTDRFSGNTIYF	TGTGCCAGCAGTACGGACAGGTTCTCTGGAAACACCATATATTTT
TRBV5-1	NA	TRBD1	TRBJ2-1	CASSLGGGLGNNNEQFF	TGCGCCAGCAGCTTGGGAGGGGGCCTAGGTAATAACAATGAGCAGTTCTTC
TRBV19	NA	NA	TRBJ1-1	CASSIEVMNTEAFF	TGTGCCAGTAGTATCGAGGTGATGAACACTGAAGCTTTCTTT
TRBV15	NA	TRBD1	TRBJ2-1	CATSRRQGASNEQFF	TGTGCCACCAGCAGAAGACAGGGGGCTTCCAATGAGCAGTTCTTC
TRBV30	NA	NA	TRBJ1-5	CAWGDPSGVGQPQHF	TGTGCCTGGGGTGACCCTTCGGGGGTCGGACAGCCCCAGCATTTT
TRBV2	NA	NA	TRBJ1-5	CASSFFRGADQPQHF	TGTGCCAGCAGTTTCTTCAGGGGAGCGGATCAGCCCCAGCATTTT
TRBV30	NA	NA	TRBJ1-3	CAWSLGIADTIYF	TGTGCCTGGAGTTTAGGCATCGCGGACACCATATATTTT
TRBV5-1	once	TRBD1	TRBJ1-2	CASSPSDRVNYGYTF	TGCGCCAGCAGCCCATCGGACAGGGTGAACTATGGCTACACCTTC
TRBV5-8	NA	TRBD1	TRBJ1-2	CASSSHPGTGGGYTF	TGTGCCAGCAGCTCCCATCCCGGGACAGGGGGTGGCTACACCTTC
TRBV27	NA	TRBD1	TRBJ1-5	CASGGRGDQPQHF	TGTGCCAGCGGGGGCAGGGGGGACCAGCCCCAGCATTTT
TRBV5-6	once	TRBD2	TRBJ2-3	CASTYPSGGTDTQYF	TGTGCCAGCACATACCCTAGCGGGGGGACAGATACGCAGTATTTT
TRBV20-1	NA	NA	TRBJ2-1	CSASRGAYNEQFF	TGCAGTGCTAGTCGCGGGGCTTACAATGAGCAGTTCTTC
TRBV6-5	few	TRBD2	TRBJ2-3	CASSWGLAGTDTQYF	TGTGCCAGCAGTTGGGGACTAGCGGGGACAGATACGCAGTATTTT
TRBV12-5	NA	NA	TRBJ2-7	CASGGGTAVYEQYF	TGTGCTAGTGGTGGCGGGACAGCCGTCTACGAGCAGTACTTC
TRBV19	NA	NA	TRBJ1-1	CASTLVGQGRRGDTEAFF	TGTGCCAGTACCCTGGTAGGGCAGGGGAGAAGAGGGGACACTGAAGCTTTCTTT
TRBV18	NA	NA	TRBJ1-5	CASSFQGKDGQPQHF	TGTGCCAGCTCCTTCCAGGGGAAGGACGGCCAGCCCCAGCATTTT
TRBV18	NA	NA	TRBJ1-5	CASSGSSSNQPQHF	TGTGCCAGCTCAGGGAGCTCGAGCAATCAGCCCCAGCATTTT
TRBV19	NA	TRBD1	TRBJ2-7	CASSDRDPYEQYF	TGTGCCAGTTCGGACAGGGACCCCTACGAGCAGTACTTC
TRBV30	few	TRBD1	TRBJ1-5	CAWGTGSNQPQHF	TGTGCCTGGGGGACAGGGTCTAATCAGCCCCAGCATTTT
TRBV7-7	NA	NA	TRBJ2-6	CASSLGGSTGANVLTF	TGTGCCAGCAGCTTGGGGGGTTCCACTGGGGCCAACGTCCTGACTTTC
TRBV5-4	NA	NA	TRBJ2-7	CASSLPPRGEQYF	TGTGCCAGCAGCTTACCCCCTAGGGGCGAGCAGTACTTC
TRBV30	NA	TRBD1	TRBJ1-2	CASNSNGDSVYGYTF	TGTGCCTCGAATAGTAACGGGGACAGCGTCTATGGCTACACCTTC
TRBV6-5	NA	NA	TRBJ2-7	CASSSPPGHDYEQYF	TGTGCCAGCAGCTCCCCCCCGGGACACGACTACGAGCAGTACTTC
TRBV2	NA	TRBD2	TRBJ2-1	CASNFIRSGYNEQFF	TGTGCCAGCAATTTCATTCGTAGCGGGTACAATGAGCAGTTCTTC
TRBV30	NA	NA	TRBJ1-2	CAWSRDASSPYGYTF	TGTGCCTGGAGTCGTGACGCTTCTAGCCCCTATGGCTACACCTTC
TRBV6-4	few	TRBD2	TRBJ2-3	CASSDSAGGPDTQYF	TGTGCCAGCAGTGACTCAGCGGGGGGGCCGGATACGCAGTATTTT
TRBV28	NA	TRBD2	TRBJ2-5	CASSPSRGLAGGETQYF	TGTGCCAGCAGTCCTTCGCGGGGACTAGCGGGGGGAGAGACCCAGTACTTC
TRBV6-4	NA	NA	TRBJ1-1	CASSLGRDTEAFF	TGTGCCAGCAGTCTCGGTCGGGACACTGAAGCTTTCTTT
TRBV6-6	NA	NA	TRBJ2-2	CASSWKQGDTGELFF	TGTGCCAGCAGTTGGAAACAGGGAGACACCGGGGAGCTGTTTTTT
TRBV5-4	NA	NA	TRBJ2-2	CASSLGGPGTGELFF	TGTGCCAGCAGCTTAGGAGGCCCCGGCACCGGGGAGCTGTTTTTT
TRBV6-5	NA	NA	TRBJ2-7	CASLRTYEQYF	TGTGCCAGCCTCAGAACCTACGAGCAGTACTTC
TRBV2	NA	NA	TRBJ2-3	CASSEATGVLTDTQYF	TGTGCCAGCAGTGAAGCAACGGGGGTCCTCACAGATACGCAGTATTTT
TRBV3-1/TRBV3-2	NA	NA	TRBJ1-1	CASSPLSRGNTEAFF	TGTGCCAGCAGCCCCCTAAGCAGGGGGAACACTGAAGCTTTCTTT
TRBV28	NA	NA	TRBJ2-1	CASSLGVTGSLYNEQFF	TGTGCCAGCAGTTTGGGAGTAACGGGTTCCCTCTACAATGAGCAGTTCTTC
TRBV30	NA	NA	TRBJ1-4	CAYFGSTSEKLFF	TGTGCCTACTTCGGGTCAACAAGTGAAAAACTGTTTTTT
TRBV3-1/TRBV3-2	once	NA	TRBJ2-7	CASSQDPPVNEQYF	TGTGCCAGCAGCCAAGATCCCCCAGTAAACGAGCAGTACTTC
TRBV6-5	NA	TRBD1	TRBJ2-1	CASSSDRDSYNEQFF	TGTGCCAGCAGTTCAGACAGGGACTCCTACAATGAGCAGTTCTTC
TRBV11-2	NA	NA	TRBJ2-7	CASSPQTGLSYEQYF	TGTGCCAGCAGCCCCCAGACAGGTCTCTCCTACGAGCAGTACTTC
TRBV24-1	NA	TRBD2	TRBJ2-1	CATSETSGGSYNEQFF	TGTGCCACCAGTGAAACTAGCGGGGGCTCCTACAATGAGCAGTTCTTC
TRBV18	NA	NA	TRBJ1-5	CASSPLTGQPQHF	TGTGCCAGCTCACCGCTGACGGGACAGCCCCAGCATTTT
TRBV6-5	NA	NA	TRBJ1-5	CASRHLGGNQPQHF	TGTGCCAGCAGACACTTGGGAGGAAATCAGCCCCAGCATTTT